This T cell receptor (beta chain) emerged from a study of shared clonotypes between healthy human individuals. Study at large: CD4 naive and CD4 memory each took three plates per donor, while CD8 naive took two and CD8 memory one.

V lost 6 bases to trimming and J lost 3 bases; unmatched junction nucleotides: 4. The CDR3 is 12 amino acids. The V gene's germline CDR1 is SQVTM and CDR2 ANQGSEA. Study-wide results and caveats: Some clonotypes were shared by all four sorted-subset donors, while others were not shared. The non-shared ones had lower generation probabilities than the shared ones. Several donors shared approximately 5% of their naive CD4 clonotypes.

This clone was seen only a few times. What it binds is not known. At the DNA level, this CDR3 is encoded by other sequences in the same sample as well. An assay was performed, and its level was deep. Measured with immunoSEQ multiplex PCR; TCRdb has only the in-frame clones, and not every one. The table shows 550,000 to 850,000 clones, with 55% to 75% occurring only once. The chain couples TRBV29-1 to TRBJ2-7, with TRBD1 identical over 8 bases. The clonotype originates from a woman in her thirties in good health. The sequenced material came from memory CD4+ T cells sorted from blood. Noted subset: CD45RA-negative fraction. The chain's CDR3 is CSVDTGGYEQYF. The CDR3 nucleotides are TGCAGCGTGGATACAGGGGGCTACGAGCAGTACTTC.